This T cell receptor beta chain was profiled in a study of blood T cell repertoires in COVID-19. Produced via immunoSEQ multiplex PCR; TCRdb's table is partial and in-frame only. Found here are tens of thousands of clones, about four fifths of them singletons; the top ten hold about 14%. Per the germline V gene, CDR1 is DFQATT and CDR2 is SNEGSKA (reference sequence). Trimming removed 2 bases at V and 5 bases at J, with 7 bases between. The CDR3 sequence is 11 residues long. This chain joins TRBV20-1 and TRBJ2-7; D is undetermined. This receptor was identified in a man between 50 and 59 years old with COVID-19, enrolled during active disease. The specimen sequenced was peripheral blood. The CDR3 DNA is TGCAGTGCTAGATTGAGCCACGAGCAGTACTTC. It encodes CSARLSHEQYF.